This T cell receptor beta chain was found in a study of blood T cell repertoires in COVID-19. TCRdb keeps only in-frame clones here, not all; method: immunoSEQ multiplex PCR. This table has about 230,000 clones, roughly 79% appearing once. There are 16 residues in the CDR3. The germline gives CDR1 MNHEY, CDR2 SVGEGT. Germline trimming cut 6 bases from V and 0 bases from J; bases unmatched to any gene: 4. Sequencing was done on a sample of peripheral blood. The receptor was derived from a woman of 80 years or more with COVID-19, enrolled during active disease. This chain uses TRBV6-2 or TRBV6-3 with TRBJ2-3; 12 nucleotides align to TRBD2. In nucleotides, the CDR3 is TGTGCCAGCAGCCCTAGCGGGAGGGTGAGCACAGATACGCAGTATTTT. Its protein is CASSPSGRVSTDTQYF.